Judged by frequency, the clone carrying this T cell receptor beta chain is medium-sized. Antigen unknown. The data were taken from a study of CXCR3-negative and CXCR3-positive naive CD8 T cells. Study-wide results and limits: Relative to memory CD8+ cells, whose diversity was much lower, both naive subsets had comparably high diversity.

The study made its TRB cDNA libraries by 5' RACE, adding UMI labels. TCRdb reanalyzed the 5' RACE reads and collapses them to one entry per CDR3 protein, without DNA. The clone table shows about 28,000 distinct CDR3 sequences, with the ten largest holding roughly 10%. The CDR3 has 14 amino acids. Per germline, CDR1 MNHEY and CDR2 SMNVEV (reference sequence). The source of this sequence is a human donor in good health. Some clones in this sample may be carry-over from other donors' samples. V gene TRBV27 combines with J gene TRBJ2-7; lacking DNA, the TRBD1 call made by TCRdb goes unchecked. Sequencing was performed on memory CD8+ T cells from blood. The CDR3 sequence: CASRPLTGGNEQYF.